This entry describes one T cell receptor beta chain. Its cognate antigen is unknown. The junction and the germline gene differ at one end; a read error may be behind it. This sample was taken from a study of tumor and adjacent non-tumor tissue in lung cancer. On the study more broadly: There were about 12 adenocarcinoma, a couple of squamous cell carcinoma and 1 small cell lung cancer cases. Patients were aged about 30 to 80, approximately ten men and about five women, stage I to III.

The CDR3 covers 16 residues. Germline V lookup: CDR1 SGHAT, CDR2 FQNNGV. Three rounds of nested PCR, following a modified ARM-PCR protocol, produced the TCRbeta library. A single record per CDR3 protein comes from TCRdb applying MiXCR to the multiplex PCR reads. The sample has 120,000 or so distinct CDR3 sequences; 66% are singletons. The template was RNA from unsorted bulk tissue. Donors were chemotherapy-naive, newly diagnosed lung cancer surgical patients in China, August–late 2014. Notes on the study in general: Normal lung showed higher cumulative top 100 clone frequency than tumor.

The specimen sequenced was lung tumor tissue. This receptor was taken from a man aged 30 to 39 with non-small cell lung cancer. The chain employs TRBV11-2 and TRBJ2-2; possible D gene TRBD2, 5 bases. CDR3 sequence reads: CASSPGIGLNTWELFF. The CDR3 DNA reads as TGTGCCAGCAGCCCCGGGATAGGGCTAAACACCTGGGAGCTGTTTTTT.